This TCR beta chain derives from a study of blood T cells in healthy people across ages. The study, taken as a whole, reports: There was no known CMV status for donors, so expanded clonotype changes were possibly confounded. Naive CD4+ cells and diversity were both higher in long-lived donors than in aged donors.

Details on this clonotype: Its antigen is unidentified.

Healthy Caucasians from Russia aged roughly 6 to 95 served as donors. The CDR3 covers 15 residues. CDR1 is DFQATT, CDR2 SNEGSKA, per germline (reference sequence). Unmatched junction bases numbered 3, after V lost 1 base and J lost 0 bases. PCR was performed a second time for roughly 7 to 11 cycles using a sample-barcoded 5' primer and a J-beta primer mix. A template-switch adaptor that had 12 random nucleotides put a tag on each cDNA molecule. One entry per CDR3 protein, called by TCRdb with MiXCR from the 5' RACE reads. The sample contains about 1.8 million distinct CDR3 sequences, just under 50% of which appear only once.

This chain joins TRBV20-1 and TRBJ2-1; 7 positions agree with TRBD2. This clonotype was sampled from a middle-aged woman in good health. The sample consisted of blood. This CDR3 is CSARGGGFSYNEQFF. The CDR3 DNA is TGCAGTGCTAGAGGGGGGGGATTCTCCTACAATGAGCAGTTCTTC.